A single sample is the source of the 29 T cell receptor beta chains below, sequenced in a study of blood T cells in healthy people across ages. A second PCR of 7 to 11 cycles used a sample-barcoded 5' primer and a J-beta primer mix. One entry per CDR3 protein results from TCRdb running MiXCR on the 5' RACE reads. The sample lists roughly 800,000 distinct CDR3 sequences; 53% were seen once. The sequencing input was blood. These receptors all stem from a man at least 80 years old in good health.

The genes are TRBV10-3 and TRBJ2-5; D is unresolved. The J call is doubtful: the DNA matches TRBJ2-7 better. CDR1 is ENHRY and CDR2 is SYGVKD in the germline V gene. The CDR3 is 12 residues long. The CDR3 loop reads CAIMAGDREQYF. CDR3 nucleotides: TGTGCCATCATGGCAGGTGACCGCGAGCAGTACTTC.

The chain is built from TRBV9 and TRBJ2-1; tentatively, D is TRBD2 (6 bases). This CDR3 has 14 amino acids. Per the germline V gene, CDR1 is SGDLS and CDR2 is YYNGEE. V was cut by 0 bases and J by 5 bases, with 9 bases left in between. The DNA of the CDR3 is TGTGCCAGCAGCGTAGGCGGGATCAACAATGAGCAGTTCTTC. As protein: CASSVGGINNEQFF.

The chain joins TRBV5-1 to TRBJ2-2, with D perhaps matching TRBD2 (6 bases). CDR3 length: 15 amino acids. The germline CDR1 and CDR2 sequences are SGHRS and YFSETQ. With 0 bases removed from V and 3 bases from J, the gap between germline ends came to 9 bases. The CDR3 spells CASSLARGDTGELFF. The CDR3 DNA follows: TGCGCCAGCAGCTTGGCGCGGGGAGACACCGGGGAGCTGTTTTTT.

V gene TRBV11-2 combines with J gene TRBJ2-1, with TRBD2 matching over 9 bases. The CDR3 has 19 residues. Germline V lookup: CDR1 SGHAT, CDR2 FQNNGV. The V and J ends lost 0 bases and 0 bases, in that order; junction bases with no gene match: 9. The CDR3 sequence: CASSLDLGSGSFSYNEQFF. DNA for the CDR3: TGTGCCAGCAGCTTAGATCTCGGTAGCGGGAGTTTCTCCTACAATGAGCAGTTCTTC. Together with reference TRBV11-2 and TRBJ2-1, the CDR3 gives the full variable domain: EAGVAQSPRYKIIEKRQSVAFWCNPISGHATLYWYQQILGQGPKLLIQFQNNGVVDDSQLPKDRFSAERLKGVDSTLKIQPAKLEDSAVYLCASSLDLGSGSFSYNEQFFGPGTRLTVL.

This clonotype was found a few times. The chain carries TRBV3-1 and TRBJ2-4, with D hard to call. Germline V gene lookup returns CDR1 LGHDT and CDR2 YNNKEL (reference sequence). With 0 bases removed from V and 4 bases from J, the gap between germline ends came to 13 bases. This CDR3 has 16 residues. For the CDR3, the DNA is TGTGCCAGCAGCCAAGAGGACCCGCTTAGTAAAAACATTCAGTACTTC. Translating gives CASSQEDPLSKNIQYF.

The chain couples TRBV28 to TRBJ2-7, with D perhaps matching TRBD1 (5 bases). The ends were cut back, 1 base at V and 0 bases at J, with 13 bases in the middle. This CDR3 has 16 residues. Germline loops: CDR1 MDHEN, CDR2 SYDVKM. CDR3 DNA: TGTGCCAGCAGTTTATTCGGTCAGGGCGACTCCTACGAGCAGTACTTC. It specifies CASSLFGQGDSYEQYF.

The V call is TRBV10-3, the J call TRBJ1-4; the D gene is possibly TRBD1 (6 bases). Germline assignment: CDR1 ENHRY and CDR2 SYGVKD. Trimming removed 10 bases from V and 1 base from J, with 10 bases in between. There are 13 residues in the CDR3. In nucleotides, the CDR3 is TGTGCCACTGTGGACAGAACTAATGAAAAACTGTTTTTT. Encoded protein: CATVDRTNEKLFF.

This clonotype has just a few counts. This rearrangement joins TRBV29-1 to TRBJ2-7; weak D call: TRBD2 (5 bases). The CDR3 is made up of 16 amino acids. Trimming shortened V by 5 bases and J by 6 bases, and 26 bases separated the two germline ends. The germline V gene encodes CDR1 SQVTM and CDR2 ANQGSEA. Written as DNA, the CDR3 is TGCAGCGTTTGGGAAAGGCGCGCCGGACTTCTGATCGAGCAGTACTTC. Protein product: CSVWERRAGLLIEQYF.

Concerning this clonotype: One end of the junction fails to match germline, which may point to a read error. The chain combines TRBV11-2 with TRBJ2-3; D might be TRBD1 or TRBD2, each matching 5 bases. The germline gives CDR1 SGHAT, CDR2 FQNNGV. This CDR3 comprises 14 residues. The CDR3, as DNA: TGTGCCAGCAACTTAGAATGGGACCACAGATACGCGTATTTT. It yields the protein CASNLEWDHRYAYF.

This rearrangement joins TRBV18 to TRBJ2-5, with D hard to call. Trimming shortened V by 0 bases and J by 5 bases, and 10 bases separated the two germline ends. CDR3 length equals 14 residues. Per germline, CDR1 KGHSH and CDR2 LQKENI. CDR3 nucleotides: TGTGCCAGCTCACCACCGGTCAGCCGGGAGACCCAGTACTTC. Translated: CASSPPVSRETQYF.

This clonotype was counted a few times. V and J are TRBV20-1 and TRBJ2-5; 14 bases fit TRBD2. This CDR3 has 16 residues. Germline V gene lookup returns CDR1 DFQATT and CDR2 SNEGSKA (reference sequence). The J segment lost 4 bases and the V segment lost 1 base, leaving 5 bases of the junction unmatched. CDR3 residues: CSARGTGTSGRETQYF. DNA for the CDR3: TGCAGTGCTAGAGGTACCGGGACTAGCGGGAGAGAGACCCAGTACTTC.

The count of this clonotype is one. The genes are TRBV20-1 and TRBJ2-7; weak D call: TRBD2 (8 bases). Trimming pared 6 bases from V and 5 bases from J, leaving 26 bases between. Germline V lookup: CDR1 DFQATT, CDR2 SNEGSKA (reference sequence). This CDR3 has 16 amino acids. The CDR3 loop is CSAQVIGGGRHNEQYF. The CDR3 DNA reads as TGCAGTGCACAAGTTATAGGGGGCGGGAGGCACAACGAGCAGTACTTC.

The chain carries TRBV28 and TRBJ2-5; no clear D gene. The J call may be wrong; the DNA end is better matched by TRBJ2-7. Germline CDR1 and CDR2: MDHEN and SYDVKM. There are 11 residues in the CDR3. The CDR3 nucleotides read TGTGCCACCGGAGTCCTGGGCGAGCAGTACTTC. It is translated as CATGVLGEQYF.

The chain combines TRBV4-1 with TRBJ2-1; 10 nucleotides align to TRBD2. Germline V gene lookup returns CDR1 MGHRA and CDR2 YSYEKL. Trimming cost V 0 bases and J 6 bases; bases outside gene matches: 5. CDR3 size: 16 residues. CDR3 bases: TGCGCCAGCAGCCAAGATCCAGCGGGGGGGTTCAATGAGCAGTTCTTC. Translation gives CASSQDPAGGFNEQFF.

The chain joins TRBV6-2 or TRBV6-3 to TRBJ2-1, with 10 bases that match TRBD2. The ends lost 7 bases at V and 9 bases at J; junction bases unmatched: 6. Per germline, CDR1 MNHEY and CDR2 SVGEGT. CDR3 length: 13 residues. In DNA form, the CDR3 reads TGTGCCAGCAATCAGAGCGGGAGGGCTGAGCAGTTCTTC. Amino acids: CASNQSGRAEQFF.

This clonotype was recorded a few times. V gene TRBV6-2 or TRBV6-3 combines with J gene TRBJ1-2; 8 nucleotides align to TRBD1. The CDR3 has 16 residues. The V gene's germline CDR1 is MNHEY and CDR2 SVGEGT. The V gene end was trimmed by 5 bases and the J gene end by 3 bases; junction bases not matched to a gene: 11. CDR3 in amino acids: CASSPRTGLFHYGYTF. The CDR3, as DNA: TGTGCCAGCAGTCCCCGGACAGGGCTCTTTCACTATGGCTACACCTTC.

The sample holds a few counts of this clonotype. V gene TRBV7-2 combines with J gene TRBJ1-2; 7 bases are a match to TRBD1. Germline V gene lookup returns CDR1 SGHTA and CDR2 FQGNSA. This CDR3 has 15 residues. V was clipped by 5 bases and J by 7 bases; unmatched bases: 13. CDR3 nucleotide sequence: TGTGCCAGCAGCCCGACCCTCAGGGGGAGTGGTGGCTACACCTTC. Protein product: CASSPTLRGSGGYTF.

As for this clonotype: One end of the junction does not line up with germline, which may come from a read error. V and J are TRBV20-1 and TRBJ2-5; maybe TRBD1 (6 bases). CDR1 and CDR2 (germline): DFQATT, SNEGSKA (reference sequence). This CDR3 region has 14 residues. CDR3 coding DNA: TGCAGTGCAAAAGGGGGAACAGGGCGTGAGACCCCGTACTTC. Translated: CSAKGGTGRETPYF.

This clonotype has more than one count but fewer than ten. This sequence joins TRBV7-2 and TRBJ2-3, with D unresolved. Germline values: CDR1 SGHTA, CDR2 FQGNSA. The CDR3 extends over 13 amino acids. V lost 2 bases, J lost 5 bases, and 8 bases lay in between. CDR3: CASSLSRIDTQYF. Written as DNA, the CDR3 is TGTGCCAGCAGCTTATCACGAATAGATACGCAGTATTTT.

The chain combines TRBV20-1 with TRBJ2-1; D possibly corresponds to TRBD2 (6 bases). Germline V gives CDR1 DFQATT, CDR2 SNEGSKA (reference sequence). V lost 6 bases and J lost 7, with 13 bases in between. The CDR3 runs 12 residues. CDR3 nucleotide sequence: TGCAGTGCCCCGGGAGTCAGGAATGAGCAGTTCTTC. This translates into CSAPGVRNEQFF.

This chain uses TRBV3-1 with TRBJ2-1, with D possibly TRBD2 on 6 matching bases. V was clipped by 1 base and J by 9 bases, with 19 bases between them. Germline V lookup: CDR1 LGHDT, CDR2 YNNKEL (reference sequence). CDR3 length equals 16 residues. The CDR3 is CASSQASAGQLGEQFF. Written as DNA, the CDR3 is TGTGCCAGCAGCCAAGCCAGTGCGGGGCAACTGGGTGAGCAGTTCTTC.

This chain connects TRBV20-1 to TRBJ2-1, with TRBD2 identical over 10 bases. The germline V gene encodes CDR1 DFQATT and CDR2 SNEGSKA (reference sequence). The V segment lost 8 bases and the J segment 8 bases; nucleotides outside the gene matches: 12. This CDR3 is built from 14 residues. The CDR3 DNA sequence: TGCAGTTCACAAGCGGGAGGGAGGGGTCATGAGCAGTTCTTC. Translating it yields CSSQAGGRGHEQFF.

V usage is TRBV2 and J usage is TRBJ2-4, with 9 bases fitting TRBD1. CDR1 and CDR2 from the germline V gene are SNHLY and FYNNEI. The CDR3 is 15 amino acids. J lost 1 base, V lost 6 bases, and 4 bases had no gene match. This CDR3 is CASSSDRGAKNIQYF. Written as DNA, the CDR3 is TGTGCCAGCAGCTCGGACAGGGGTGCCAAAAACATTCAGTACTTC. The full variable domain, completed using reference TRBV2 and TRBJ2-4, is EPEVTQTPSHQVTQMGQEVILRCVPISNHLYFYWYRQILGQKVEFLVSFYNNEISEKSEIFDDQFSVERPDGSNFTLKIRSTKLEDSAMYFCASSSDRGAKNIQYFGAGTRLSVL.

V and J are TRBV29-1 and TRBJ2-5; a weak D match, TRBD1 (5 bases). The germline V and J ends were trimmed by 5 bases and 5 bases, with 12 bases remaining between them. CDR3 length: 12 amino acids. Germline CDR1 reads SQVTM; CDR2 reads ANQGSEA. The CDR3 sequence is CSVTAGIETQYF. The CDR3 DNA sequence: TGCAGCGTTACTGCAGGGATTGAGACCCAGTACTTC.

This clonotype was observed a single time. The chain has TRBV11-2 and TRBJ1-2; no reliable D call. The V gene's germline CDR1 is SGHAT and CDR2 FQNNGV. The CDR3 extends over 14 amino acids. Trimming left V 5 bases short and J 4 bases short, with 14 bases between. DNA of the CDR3: TGTGCCAGCAGCCCAACCCGTCTAAGCTATGGCTACACCTTC. Its translation: CASSPTRLSYGYTF.

This clonotype has only a few counts. The chain uses TRBV7-2 and TRBJ2-4, with D uncertain. Per germline, CDR1 SGHTA and CDR2 FQGNSA. CDR3 length equals 15 residues. V was shortened by 0 bases and J by 5 bases, with 11 bases between the two germline ends. The CDR3, as DNA: TGTGCCAGCAGCTTAGCAGTCGGGCTAGAAAACATTCAGTACTTC. It translates to CASSLAVGLENIQYF.

This chain connects TRBV12-3 or TRBV12-4 to TRBJ2-7, with D unclear. Trimming shortened V by 5 bases and J by 1 base, and 12 bases separated the two germline ends. The CDR3 is 14 amino acids. CDR3: CASSPYKRSYEQYF. As DNA, the CDR3 is TGTGCCAGCAGTCCCTACAAGAGATCCTACGAGCAGTACTTC.

J is TRBJ2-1 and V is TRBV6-4; 7 bases match TRBD2. V lost 4 bases to trimming and J lost 1 base; unmatched junction nucleotides: 13. The germline V gene has CDR1 MRHNA and CDR2 SNTAGT. This CDR3 spans 18 amino acids. The CDR3 spells CASSVSSGKLGSYNEQFF. For the CDR3, the DNA is TGTGCCAGCAGTGTGTCCAGCGGGAAATTGGGGTCCTACAATGAGCAGTTCTTC.

The V call is TRBV7-9, the J call TRBJ2-5, with TRBD2 matching over 8 bases. The CDR3 consists of 16 residues. From germline, CDR1 is SEHNR and CDR2 FQNEAQ (reference sequence). V trimming: 2 bases; J trimming: 5 bases; junction bases outside the gene matches: 10. CDR3 residues: CASSLRVAGPRETQYF. CDR3 coding DNA: TGTGCCAGCAGCTTAAGGGTAGCGGGGCCTCGTGAGACCCAGTACTTC.